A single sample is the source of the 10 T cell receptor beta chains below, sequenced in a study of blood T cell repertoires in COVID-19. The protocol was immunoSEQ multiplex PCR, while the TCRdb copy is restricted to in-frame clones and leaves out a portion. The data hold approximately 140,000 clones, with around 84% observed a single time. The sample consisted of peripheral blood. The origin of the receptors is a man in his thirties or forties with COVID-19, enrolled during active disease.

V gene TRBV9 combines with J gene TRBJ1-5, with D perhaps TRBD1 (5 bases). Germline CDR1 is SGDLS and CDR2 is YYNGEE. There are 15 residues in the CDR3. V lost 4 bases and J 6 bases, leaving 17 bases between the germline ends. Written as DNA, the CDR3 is TGTGCCAGCAGCCCCACTGGGAGGGGCGGTCAGCCCCAGCATTTT. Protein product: CASSPTGRGGQPQHF.

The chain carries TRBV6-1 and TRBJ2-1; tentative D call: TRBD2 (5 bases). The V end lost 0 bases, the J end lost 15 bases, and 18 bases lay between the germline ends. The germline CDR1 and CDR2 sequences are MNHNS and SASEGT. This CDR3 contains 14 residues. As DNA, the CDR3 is TGTGCCAGCAGTGAAGCTATTCAGGAGGAGTTTCTGTTCTTC. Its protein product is CASSEAIQEEFLFF.

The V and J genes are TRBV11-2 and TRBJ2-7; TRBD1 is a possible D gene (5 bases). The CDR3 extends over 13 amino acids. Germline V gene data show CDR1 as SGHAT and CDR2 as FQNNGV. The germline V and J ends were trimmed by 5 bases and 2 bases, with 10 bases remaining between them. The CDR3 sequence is CASSPPGPYEQYF. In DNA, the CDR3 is TGTGCCAGCAGCCCCCCAGGGCCCTACGAGCAGTACTTC. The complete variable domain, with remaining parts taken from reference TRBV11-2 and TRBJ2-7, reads EAGVAQSPRYKIIEKRQSVAFWCNPISGHATLYWYQQILGQGPKLLIQFQNNGVVDDSQLPKDRFSAERLKGVDSTLKIQPAKLEDSAVYLCASSPPGPYEQYFGPGTRLTVT.

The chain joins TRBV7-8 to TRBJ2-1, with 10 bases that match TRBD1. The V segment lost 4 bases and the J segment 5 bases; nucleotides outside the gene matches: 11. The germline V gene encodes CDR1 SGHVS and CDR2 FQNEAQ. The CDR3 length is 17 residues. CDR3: CASSSLGGDRGHNEQFF. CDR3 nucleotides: TGTGCCAGCAGCTCCCTGGGGGGGGACAGGGGCCACAATGAGCAGTTCTTC.

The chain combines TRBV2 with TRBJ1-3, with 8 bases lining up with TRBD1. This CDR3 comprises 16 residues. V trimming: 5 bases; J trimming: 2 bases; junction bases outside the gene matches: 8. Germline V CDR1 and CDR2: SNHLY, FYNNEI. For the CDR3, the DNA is TGTGCCAGCAGTTTCGGACAGGGCCGCACTGGAAACACCATATATTTT. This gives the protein CASSFGQGRTGNTIYF. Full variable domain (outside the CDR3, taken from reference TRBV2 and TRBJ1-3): EPEVTQTPSHQVTQMGQEVILRCVPISNHLYFYWYRQILGQKVEFLVSFYNNEISEKSEIFDDQFSVERPDGSNFTLKIRSTKLEDSAMYFCASSFGQGRTGNTIYFGEGSWLTVV.

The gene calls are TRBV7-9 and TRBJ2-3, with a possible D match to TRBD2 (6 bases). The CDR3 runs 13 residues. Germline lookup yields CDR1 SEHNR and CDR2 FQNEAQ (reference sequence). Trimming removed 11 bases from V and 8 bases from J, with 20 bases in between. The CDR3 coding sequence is TGTGCCGCAGGCCCGGCTAGCGCCGGTACGCAGTATTTT. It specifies CAAGPASAGTQYF.

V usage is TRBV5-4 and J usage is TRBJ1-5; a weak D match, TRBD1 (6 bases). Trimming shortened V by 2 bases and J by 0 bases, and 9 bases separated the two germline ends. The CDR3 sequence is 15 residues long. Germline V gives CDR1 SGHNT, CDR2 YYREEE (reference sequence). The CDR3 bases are TGTGCCAGCAGCTTAGGGGGTAATAGCAATCAGCCCCAGCATTTT. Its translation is CASSLGGNSNQPQHF.

This CDR3 is CASSRTGAYEQYF. In nucleotides, the CDR3 is TGTGCCAGCAGTAGAACCGGGGCCTACGAGCAGTACTTC. V usage is TRBV6-5 and J usage is TRBJ2-7; D may be TRBD2 (5 bases). The CDR3 is 13 residues long. CDR1 is MNHEY and CDR2 is SVGAGI in the germline V gene. V lost 5 bases, J lost 2 bases, and 10 bases lay in between.

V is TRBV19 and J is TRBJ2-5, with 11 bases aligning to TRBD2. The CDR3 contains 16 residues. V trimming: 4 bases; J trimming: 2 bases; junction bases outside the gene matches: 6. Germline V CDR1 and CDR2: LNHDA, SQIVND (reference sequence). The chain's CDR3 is CASSRLAGGRQETQYF. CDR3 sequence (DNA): TGTGCCAGTAGTAGATTAGCGGGAGGGCGACAAGAGACCCAGTACTTC.

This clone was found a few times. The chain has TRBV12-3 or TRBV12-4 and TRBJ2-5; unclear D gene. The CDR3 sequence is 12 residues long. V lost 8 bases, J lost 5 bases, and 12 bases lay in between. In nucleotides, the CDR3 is TGTGCCAGCTCGTTCGGAGAGGAGACCCAGTACTTC. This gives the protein CASSFGEETQYF.